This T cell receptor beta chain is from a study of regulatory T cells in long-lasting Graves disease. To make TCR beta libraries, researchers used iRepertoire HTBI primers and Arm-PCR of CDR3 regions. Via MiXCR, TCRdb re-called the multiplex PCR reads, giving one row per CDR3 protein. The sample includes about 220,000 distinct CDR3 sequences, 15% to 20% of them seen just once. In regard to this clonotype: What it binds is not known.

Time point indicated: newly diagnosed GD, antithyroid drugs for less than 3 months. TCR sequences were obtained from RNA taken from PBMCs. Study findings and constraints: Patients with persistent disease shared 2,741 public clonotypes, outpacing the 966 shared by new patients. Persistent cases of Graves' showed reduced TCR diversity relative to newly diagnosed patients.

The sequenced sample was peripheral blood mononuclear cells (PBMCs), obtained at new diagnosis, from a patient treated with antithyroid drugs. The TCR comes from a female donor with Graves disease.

The CDR3 bases are TGCAGTGCTAGAGATCCGGACAAGGGGACCTTCGGGGAGCAGTACTTC. This sequence encodes CSARDPDKGTFGEQYF. The rearrangement links TRBV20-1 to TRBJ2-7; D possibly uses TRBD1 or TRBD2 (5 bases each). Trimming pared 0 bases from V and 7 bases from J, leaving 22 bases between. The CDR3 sequence is 16 residues long. The germline gives CDR1 DFQATT, CDR2 SNEGSKA (reference sequence).